This T cell receptor (beta chain) was profiled in a study of T cell changes during pregnancy in multiple sclerosis. The V and J ends lost 1 base and 1 base respectively, with 7 bases between them. CDR1 is GTSNPN and CDR2 is SVGIG in the germline V gene (reference sequence). The CDR3 loop spans 14 amino acids. Libraries were prepared by immunoSEQ multiplex PCR; TCRdb keeps only in-frame clonotypes and omits some of them. The table has some 41,000 clones, just over 90% seen once. The chain is built from TRBV30 and TRBJ2-2, with D possibly being TRBD2 (6 bases). Sequenced: PBMCs (not recorded whether the cells were cultured). The clonotype comes from a female donor with multiple sclerosis, enrolled in a pregnancy study. The CDR3: CAWSGGVNTGELFF. In nucleotides, the CDR3 is TGTGCCTGGAGTGGCGGGGTGAACACCGGGGAGCTGTTTTTT.